Shown below are 24 T cell receptor beta chains from a single sample sequenced in a study of CD8+CD57+ T cells in acquired aplastic anemia. For CDR3 and TCR beta VDJ profiling, genomic DNA was the template used. TCRdb reprocessed the reads via MiXCR and lists one record per CDR3 protein. The sample lists some 290,000 distinct CDR3 sequences, 56% occurring once. The material sequenced was sorted CD4+, CD8+, or CD8+CD57+ T cells (not recorded which) from PBMCs. All receptors come from a human donor with severe aplastic anemia or a healthy control (not recorded which).

The rearrangement uses TRBV12-3 or TRBV12-4 and TRBJ1-5, with 9 bases aligning to TRBD1. The CDR3 spans 15 residues. The junction had 5 bases not matched to a gene; V was cut back by 3 bases and J by 5 bases. The CDR3 protein is CASSLMWTGDQPQHF. CDR3 DNA sequence: TGTGCCAGCAGTTTGATGTGGACAGGGGATCAGCCCCAGCATTTT.

This sequence joins TRBV19 and TRBJ2-1; 9 bases are a match to TRBD1. The CDR3 is 16 amino acids. The trim removed 6 bases at V and 10 bases at J, leaving 16 bases unmatched. Germline lookup yields CDR1 LNHDA and CDR2 SQIVND (reference sequence). CDR3 amino acids: CASSLLRTGVNREQFF. The CDR3 bases are TGTGCCAGTAGCTTACTTCGGACAGGGGTAAACCGCGAGCAGTTCTTC.

This clonotype was counted many times. This chain joins TRBV6-2 or TRBV6-3 and TRBJ2-7, with 11 bases fitting TRBD1. The CDR3 extends over 14 amino acids. CDR1 and CDR2 (germline): MNHEY, SVGEGT. The V gene end was trimmed by 2 bases and the J gene end by 12 bases; junction bases not matched to a gene: 9. The DNA of the CDR3 is TGTGCCAGCAGTTACCGGGACAGGGGGTTTATTCGGTACTTC. This codes for CASSYRDRGFIRYF.

V and J are TRBV6-2 or TRBV6-3 and TRBJ1-6; D gene unclear. The CDR3 sequence is 16 residues long. V lost 2 bases, J lost 3 bases, and 11 bases lay in between. In germline, CDR1 is MNHEY, CDR2 SVGEGT. The CDR3 sequence is CASSYPEADYNSPLHF. CDR3 DNA: TGTGCCAGCAGTTACCCGGAGGCAGACTATAATTCACCCCTCCACTTT.

This chain uses TRBV7-2 with TRBJ2-7; 7 nucleotides agree with TRBD2. This CDR3 has 13 amino acids. The germline V gene encodes CDR1 SGHTA and CDR2 FQGNSA. The trim removed 5 bases at V and 2 bases at J, leaving 3 bases unmatched. The CDR3 sequence: CASSGGGAYEQYF. In DNA, the CDR3 is TGTGCCAGCAGCGGGGGGGGGGCCTACGAGCAGTACTTC.

CDR3 region: CASSQTGSGNTIYF. In nucleotides, the CDR3 is TGTGCCAGCAGCCAGACAGGCTCTGGAAACACCATATATTTT. This chain links TRBV25-1 with TRBJ1-3, with TRBD1 as a possible D gene (6 bases). The germline V gene has CDR1 MGHDK and CDR2 SYGVNS. V was pared by 6 bases and J by 0 bases, with 9 bases between. The CDR3 loop spans 14 amino acids.

This clonotype was observed a single time. This chain links TRBV9 with TRBJ1-1; 7 positions agree with TRBD1. This CDR3 comprises 15 residues. J was trimmed by 2 bases and V by 0 bases; bases with no gene match: 4. CDR1 is SGDLS, CDR2 YYNGEE, per germline. The CDR3 here is CASSVAGDRNTEAFF. For the CDR3, the DNA is TGTGCCAGCAGCGTAGCAGGGGACAGAAACACTGAAGCTTTCTTT.

This clonotype was observed at least ten times. This rearrangement joins TRBV28 to TRBJ2-5; TRBD2 matches 12 bases. Germline V lookup: CDR1 MDHEN, CDR2 SYDVKM. V lost 6 bases to trimming and J lost 4 bases; unmatched junction nucleotides: 6. The CDR3 sequence is 15 residues long. The CDR3 reads CASSPLAGGGETQYF. The CDR3 region has the DNA TGTGCCAGCAGCCCGCTAGCGGGGGGGGGAGAGACCCAGTACTTC.

The chain couples TRBV20-1 to TRBJ2-3, with D possibly matching TRBD2 (7 bases). The CDR3 consists of 15 residues. Per the germline V gene, CDR1 is DFQATT and CDR2 is SNEGSKA (reference sequence). The germline V and J ends were trimmed by 3 bases and 4 bases, with 17 bases remaining between them. This chain's CDR3 is CSASREGGSADTQYF. For the CDR3, the DNA is TGCAGTGCTAGCAGAGAGGGGGGGTCGGCAGATACGCAGTATTTT.

This clonotype appeared once. CDR3 amino acids: CATSEGPYNEQFF. The DNA of the CDR3 is TGTGCCACCAGTGAGGGCCCCTACAATGAGCAGTTCTTC. The chain uses TRBV24-1 and TRBJ2-1; D call uncertain. The CDR3 loop spans 13 amino acids. Trimming shortened V by 4 bases and J by 2 bases, and 5 bases separated the two germline ends. Germline values: CDR1 KGHDR, CDR2 SFDVKD.

V and J are TRBV28 and TRBJ2-1, with D maybe TRBD2 (5 bases). Trimming pared 5 bases from V and 8 bases from J, leaving 19 bases between. Per the germline V gene, CDR1 is MDHEN and CDR2 is SYDVKM. The CDR3 contains 15 residues. CDR3: CASSPPGWGLDEQFF. The CDR3, as DNA: TGTGCCAGCAGTCCTCCGGGATGGGGTCTCGATGAGCAGTTCTTC. The full variable domain, completed using reference TRBV28 and TRBJ2-1, is DVKVTQSSRYLVKRTGEKVFLECVQDMDHENMFWYRQDPGLGLRLIYFSYDVKMKEKGDIPEGYSVSREKKERFSLILESASTNQTSMYLCASSPPGWGLDEQFFGPGTRLTVL.

V usage is TRBV10-3 and J usage is TRBJ1-5; D not resolved. The germline V and J ends were trimmed by 4 bases and 7 bases, with 11 bases remaining between them. This CDR3 has 13 residues. CDR1 and CDR2 (germline): ENHRY, SYGVKD. The CDR3 sequence is CAISGGVGQPQHF. In nucleotides, the CDR3 is TGTGCCATCAGTGGCGGGGTAGGCCAGCCCCAGCATTTT.

Points on this clonotype: At one boundary the junction diverges from the germline segment, which might be a read error. The chain joins TRBV29-1 to TRBJ1-2, with 8 nucleotides matching TRBD1. This CDR3 contains 14 residues. Germline CDR1 is SQVTM and CDR2 is ANQGSEA. The CDR3 loop reads CSVRRPDRDYGYTF. CDR3 coding DNA: TGCAGCGTTCGAAGACCGGACAGGGACTACGGCTACACCTTC.

In this sample, this clonotype turned up a few times. The CDR3 bases are TGTGCCAGCAGCTTAGGTCGTCGACTAGCGGGGGATGGCTACACCTTC. Its protein is CASSLGRRLAGDGYTF. The chain recombines TRBV7-2 with TRBJ1-2, with D perhaps matching TRBD1 (5 bases). From germline, CDR1 is SGHTA and CDR2 FQGNSA. The V gene lost 1 base and the J gene lost 6 bases, with 18 bases spanning the gap. The CDR3 spans 16 residues.

V usage is TRBV7-2 and J usage is TRBJ2-3; D may correspond to TRBD1 or TRBD2 (8 bases each). V was shortened by 5 bases and J by 3 bases, with 33 bases between the two germline ends. Germline V gene sequence: CDR1 SGHTA, CDR2 FQGNSA. This CDR3 has 21 amino acids. CDR3 nucleotides: TGTGCCAGCAGCCCTTTGCTGGCAGGGGGCTGGGCGGGAGGAGGAACAGATACGCAGTATTTT. Protein product: CASSPLLAGGWAGGGTDTQYF.

The rearrangement joins TRBV19 to TRBJ2-1; 7 bases map to TRBD2. V trimming: 5 bases; J trimming: 7 bases; junction bases outside the gene matches: 14. The CDR3 sequence is 16 residues long. CDR1 LNHDA and CDR2 SQIVND come from the germline V gene (reference sequence). For the CDR3, the DNA is TGTGCCAGTAGTTCGGATCGGCTAGCGGTCAGGAATGAGCAGTTCTTC. Translating gives CASSSDRLAVRNEQFF.

This clonotype was recorded a few times. The rearrangement links TRBV7-8 to TRBJ2-7, with 11 bases that match TRBD2. This CDR3 contains 15 residues. V was clipped by 5 bases and J by 7 bases; unmatched bases: 10. Germline V gene sequence: CDR1 SGHVS, CDR2 FQNEAQ. The CDR3 protein is CASSGGLADTGEQYF. The CDR3 DNA reads as TGTGCCAGCAGCGGGGGACTAGCGGACACGGGGGAGCAGTACTTC.

The chain carries TRBV20-1 and TRBJ2-1; 9 positions agree with TRBD2. Germline V CDR1 and CDR2: DFQATT, SNEGSKA (reference sequence). J was trimmed by 8 bases and V by 3 bases; bases with no gene match: 14. The CDR3 covers 16 residues. This CDR3 is CSARERGAGGIYEQFF. In DNA, the CDR3 is TGCAGTGCTAGGGAAAGGGGAGCGGGAGGTATCTATGAGCAGTTCTTC.

This clonotype was seen a handful of times. J is TRBJ1-1 and V is TRBV20-1; tentative D call: TRBD1 (5 bases). Between the trimmed V and J ends, which lost 3 bases and 2 bases, there was a span of 10 bases. The CDR3 sequence is 13 residues long. Per the germline V gene, CDR1 is DFQATT and CDR2 is SNEGSKA (reference sequence). CDR3 sequence: CSASKGVNTEAFF. In DNA, the CDR3 is TGCAGTGCTAGTAAAGGGGTTAACACTGAAGCTTTCTTT.

The gene calls are TRBV7-2 and TRBJ2-1; D is perhaps TRBD2 (6 bases). The CDR3 contains 14 residues. Germline assignment: CDR1 SGHTA and CDR2 FQGNSA. V was cut by 1 base and J by 4 bases, with 8 bases left in between. DNA for the CDR3: TGTGCCAGCAGCTTAGGCGGGAAATACAATGAGCAGTTCTTC. Protein sequence: CASSLGGKYNEQFF.

The chain joins TRBV5-1 to TRBJ2-1; D is undetermined. The germline CDR1 and CDR2 sequences are SGHRS and YFSETQ. Between the trimmed V and J ends, which lost 0 bases and 6 bases, there was a span of 13 bases. The CDR3 spans 15 residues. The CDR3 region is CASSLGDPYPNEQFF. The CDR3 coding sequence is TGCGCCAGCAGCTTGGGCGACCCCTACCCCAATGAGCAGTTCTTC.

This chain connects TRBV2 to TRBJ1-2; D possibly corresponds to TRBD1 (5 bases). CDR3 length equals 14 residues. V lost 2 bases and J 4 bases, leaving 11 bases between the germline ends. Germline V lookup: CDR1 SNHLY, CDR2 FYNNEI. CDR3 nucleotides: TGTGCCAGCAGTGAATTCCAGGGCCTCTATGGCTACACCTTC. It yields the protein CASSEFQGLYGYTF.

This clonotype has only a few counts. The genes are TRBV7-3 and TRBJ2-3; tentative D call: TRBD1 (8 bases). V lost 11 bases and J 4 bases, leaving 22 bases between the germline ends. Per germline, CDR1 SGHTA and CDR2 FQGTGA. The CDR3 is made up of 15 amino acids. The CDR3 sequence is CAWSLGTGGADTQYF. The DNA of the CDR3 is TGTGCCTGGAGCCTCGGTACAGGGGGGGCAGATACGCAGTATTTT.

V gene TRBV5-6 combines with J gene TRBJ1-4; D is perhaps TRBD1 (6 bases). Germline V gene lookup returns CDR1 SGHDT and CDR2 YYEEEE. Trimming stripped 3 bases from V and 14 bases from J, with 14 bases between. The CDR3 has 12 amino acids. CDR3 protein: CASSSPTGILFF. CDR3 DNA: TGTGCCAGCAGCTCTCCTACAGGGATCCTGTTTTTT.